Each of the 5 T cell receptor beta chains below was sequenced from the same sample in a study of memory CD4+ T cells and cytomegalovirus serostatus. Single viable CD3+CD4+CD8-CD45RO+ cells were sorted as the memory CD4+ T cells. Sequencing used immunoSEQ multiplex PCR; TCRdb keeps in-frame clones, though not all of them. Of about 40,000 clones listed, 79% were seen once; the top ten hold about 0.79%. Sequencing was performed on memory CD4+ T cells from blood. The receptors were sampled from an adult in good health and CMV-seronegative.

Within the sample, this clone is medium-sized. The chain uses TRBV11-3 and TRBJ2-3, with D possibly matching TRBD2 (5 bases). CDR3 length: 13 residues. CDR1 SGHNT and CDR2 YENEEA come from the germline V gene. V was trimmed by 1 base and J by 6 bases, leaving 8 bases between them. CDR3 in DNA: TGTGCCAGCAGCTTAGGGGGAGCGGATACGCAGTATTTT. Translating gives CASSLGGADTQYF. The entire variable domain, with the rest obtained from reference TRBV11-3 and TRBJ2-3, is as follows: EAGVVQSPRYKIIEKKQPVAFWCNPISGHNTLYWYLQNLGQGPELLIRYENEEAVDDSQLPKDRFSAERLKGVDSTLKIQPAELGDSAVYLCASSLGGADTQYFGPGTRLTVL.

CDR3 nucleotides: TGCGCCAGCAGCCAAGGCTCCGCAGGGGCGGGGGGAATCGTTGAGCAGTTCTTC. Protein product: CASSQGSAGAGGIVEQFF. V and J are TRBV4-1 and TRBJ2-1; 8 bases align to TRBD2. The germline V gene encodes CDR1 MGHRA and CDR2 YSYEKL. With V trimmed by 1 base and J by 9 bases, 17 bases remained unmatched. The CDR3 spans 18 residues.

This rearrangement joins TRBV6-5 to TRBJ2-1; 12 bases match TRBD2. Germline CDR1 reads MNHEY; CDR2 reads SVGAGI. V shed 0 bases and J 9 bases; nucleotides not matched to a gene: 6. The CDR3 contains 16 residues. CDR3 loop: CASSYSRTSGVFEQFF. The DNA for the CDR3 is TGTGCCAGCAGTTACTCAAGGACTAGCGGGGTATTTGAGCAGTTCTTC.

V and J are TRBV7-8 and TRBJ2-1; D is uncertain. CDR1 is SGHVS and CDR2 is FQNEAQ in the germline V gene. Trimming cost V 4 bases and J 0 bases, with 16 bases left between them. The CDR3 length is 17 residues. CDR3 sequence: CASSSRPLSDSYNEQFF. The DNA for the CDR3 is TGTGCCAGCAGCTCGCGGCCTCTCAGTGACTCCTACAATGAGCAGTTCTTC.

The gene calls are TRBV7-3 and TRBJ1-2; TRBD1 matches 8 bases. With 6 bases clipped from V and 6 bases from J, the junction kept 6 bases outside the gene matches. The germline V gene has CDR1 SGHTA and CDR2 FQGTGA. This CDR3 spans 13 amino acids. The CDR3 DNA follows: TGTGCCAGCAGTCGAGACAGGGGTCATGGCTACACCTTC. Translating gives CASSRDRGHGYTF.